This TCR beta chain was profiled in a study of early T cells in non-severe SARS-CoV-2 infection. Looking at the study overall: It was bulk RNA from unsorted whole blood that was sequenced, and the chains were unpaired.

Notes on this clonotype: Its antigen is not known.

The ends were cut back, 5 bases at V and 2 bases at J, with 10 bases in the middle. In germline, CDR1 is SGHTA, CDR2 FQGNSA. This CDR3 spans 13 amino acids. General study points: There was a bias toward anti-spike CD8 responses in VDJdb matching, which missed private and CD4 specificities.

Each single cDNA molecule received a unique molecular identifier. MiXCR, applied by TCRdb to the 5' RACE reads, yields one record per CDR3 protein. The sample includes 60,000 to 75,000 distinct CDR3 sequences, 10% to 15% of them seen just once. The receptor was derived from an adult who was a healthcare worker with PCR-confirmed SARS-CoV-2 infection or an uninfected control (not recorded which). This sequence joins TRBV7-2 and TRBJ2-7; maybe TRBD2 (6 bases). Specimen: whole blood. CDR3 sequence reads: CASSAGPAYEQYF. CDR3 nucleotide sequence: TGTGCCAGCAGCGCGGGACCCGCCTACGAGCAGTACTTC.